This record concerns one T cell receptor (beta chain) sequence. The V gene lost 2 bases and the J gene lost 4 bases, with 5 bases spanning the gap. This CDR3 comprises 12 residues. The germline V gene encodes CDR1 GTSNPN and CDR2 SVGIG (reference sequence). TCRdb fed the RT-PCR reads into MiXCR, producing one record per CDR3 protein. The data hold about 200,000 distinct CDR3 sequences, with around 40% observed a single time. The entry originates in a study of patients and donors after allogeneic stem cell transplantation. This TCR was sampled from a human donor who was either an allogeneic HSCT recipient or a stem cell or donor lymphocyte infusion donor (not recorded which). It is not recorded whose cells these are; they may come from a transplant donor. The sequencing input was blood, either unsorted or a sorted T cell fraction (not recorded which). This chain joins TRBV30 and TRBJ1-4; D is uncertain. The CDR3 nucleotides are TGTGCCTGGAGTTCGATTAATGAAAAACTGTTTTTT. Protein: CAWSSINEKLFF. Looking up the rest from reference TRBV30 and TRBJ1-4 gives the full variable domain: SQTIHQWPATLVQPVGSPLSLECTVEGTSNPNLYWYRQAAGRGLQLLFYSVGIGQISSEVPQNLSASRPQDRQFILSSKKLLLSDSGFYLCAWSSINEKLFFGSGTQLSVL.